This T cell receptor beta chain was sequenced during a study of blood T cell repertoires in COVID-19. Study as a whole: Spain, Italy and the United States supplied samples that represented acute and convalescent COVID-19. The analysed material was cDNA or gDNA that came from T cells, B-cell-depleted T cells, or PBMCs.

Living in 24 US areas, the participants were between 18 and 89 years of age. Trimming shortened V by 5 bases and J by 5 bases, and 9 bases separated the two germline ends. The CDR3 has 13 residues. Germline V lookup: CDR1 SGHVS, CDR2 FQNEAQ. In the authors' workflow: Nucleated cell counts were estimated from reference gene primer amplification. The table came from immunoSEQ multiplex PCR; TCRdb's copy has only in-frame clones and leaves some out. V and J calls and clone size are given by that table; D and trimming were obtained from the DNA. The table includes some 200,000 clones, 70% to 90% detected once.

The chain carries TRBV7-8 and TRBJ1-4; D is perhaps TRBD1 (5 bases). This receptor was identified in a woman aged 40 to 50 with acute COVID-19. The specimen sequenced was PBMCs or T cells enriched from blood (not recorded which). DNA of the CDR3: TGTGCCAGCAGCGGGGGACTCAATGAAAAACTGTTTTTT. This gives the protein CASSGGLNEKLFF.